This TCR beta chain was observed in a study of T cells in Graves' hyperthyroidism and ophthalmopathy. For the study at large: Once the initial diagnosis was made, peripheral blood was obtained before any treatment. Overall study results and limits: Most thyroid clonotypes that were expanded above 0.001 also turned up in blood. Ophthalmopathy was model-predicted a median around 6.1 months pre-onset.

This clonotype was detected ten times or more. What it recognizes is unknown. CDR1 is WSHSY, CDR2 SAAADI, per germline. CDR3 length: 15 residues. The germline V and J ends were trimmed by 3 bases and 5 bases, with 14 bases remaining between them. From RNA transcripts, TCR beta CDR3 regions were amplified. First-round RT-PCR with HTBI primers amplified the TCR CDR3 region. TCRdb reprocessed the multiplex PCR reads with MiXCR, giving one entry per CDR3 protein. This table holds approximately 510,000 distinct CDR3 sequences, less than 25% found once. Newly diagnosed hyperthyroidism patients aged 18 to 65 years had disease lasting under 2 months.

The chain combines TRBV10-2 with TRBJ1-5; D is unresolved. The clonotype comes from a man in his late teens or twenties with Graves' hyperthyroidism. The sample was blood. The CDR3 bases are TGCGCCAGCAGTGACCACCAGGTTGATGATCAGCCCCAGCATTTT. Translating it yields CASSDHQVDDQPQHF.